This TCR beta chain was sequenced for a study of neurological immune-mediated disorders. Study overall: Of the multiple sclerosis patients, about 34 in total, roughly 30 were relapsing-remitting and 3 were secondary progressive.

Study conclusions and caveats: Across subjects, expanded clones had no CDR3 amino acid sequences in common, pointing to private repertoires in all groups.

Documented time point: longitudinal time-point 3. The unsorted libraries originated from 2 million PBMCs kept at -80 C. The authors made cDNA by 5'RACE with 10-nucleotide random UMIs. In TCRdb, the 5' RACE reads were re-called with MiXCR into one record per CDR3 protein. The table has about 80,000 distinct CDR3 sequences, 3.5% to 5.5% seen once. This clonotype has at least ten counts. What it recognizes is unknown. The receptor was derived from a woman aged 55-69 years with multiple sclerosis. Input material: PBMCs.

The CDR3 sequence is CASSLAVPERGYTF. The CDR3 DNA reads as TGTGCCAGCAGCTTAGCGGTTCCCGAACGTGGCTACACCTTC. This chain uses TRBV7-9 with TRBJ1-2; D unclear. Germline-derived CDR1 and CDR2 are SEHNR and FQNEAQ (reference sequence). This CDR3 contains 14 residues. Trimming removed 0 bases from V and 7 bases from J, with 12 bases in between.